This T cell receptor (beta chain) was sequenced during a study of blood T cell repertoires in COVID-19. Profiled with immunoSEQ multiplex PCR; TCRdb holds only in-frame clones, not every one. The sample has over 150,000 clones; over 60% are singletons. The CDR3 sequence is 16 residues long. CDR1 and CDR2 (germline): SGHRS, YFSETQ. Trimming removed 3 bases from V and 4 bases from J; junction bases left unmatched: 10. This clone was counted a single time. The chain joins TRBV5-1 to TRBJ2-5; 9 bases are a match to TRBD1. The sequenced material came from peripheral blood. The sequence came from an elderly man with acute or convalescent COVID-19. The CDR3 region is CASSWGTGNSGETQYF. In DNA form, the CDR3 reads TGCGCCAGCAGCTGGGGGACAGGGAACTCGGGAGAGACCCAGTACTTC.